The next 21 T cell receptor beta chains were all read from a single sample in a study of cytomegalovirus exposure and HLA in healthy donors. Measured with immunoSEQ multiplex PCR; TCRdb has only the in-frame clones, and not every one. The sample shows some 100,000 clones, about 84% of them seen only once. The sequencing input was PBMCs. All receptors derive from a man younger than 35 in good health and CMV-seronegative.

The chain links TRBV5-1 to TRBJ2-1, with 12 bases identical to TRBD2. Germline CDR1 reads SGHRS; CDR2 reads YFSETQ. V was clipped by 2 bases and J by 5 bases; unmatched bases: 8. The CDR3 is 17 amino acids. CDR3 coding DNA: TGCGCCAGCAGCTTATATACAGGACTAGCGGGGAACAATGAGCAGTTCTTC. Protein sequence: CASSLYTGLAGNNEQFF.

The chain employs TRBV7-8 and TRBJ2-1, with a tentative D call TRBD2 (6 bases). V was cut by 0 bases and J by 0 bases, with 9 bases left in between. The CDR3 spans 16 residues. Germline V gene data show CDR1 as SGHVS and CDR2 as FQNEAQ. The CDR3 nucleotides read TGTGCCAGCAGCTTAGCGGCGGGGAGCTCCTACAATGAGCAGTTCTTC. Its protein is CASSLAAGSSYNEQFF. Based on the CDR3 plus reference TRBV7-8 and TRBJ2-1, the full variable domain is GAGVSQSPRYKVAKRGQDVALRCDPISGHVSLFWYQQALGQGPEFLTYFQNEAQLDKSGLPSDRFFAERPEGSVSTLKIQRTQQEDSAVYLCASSLAAGSSYNEQFFGPGTRLTVL.

The chain combines TRBV10-1 with TRBJ2-1; a weak D match, TRBD1 (6 bases). Trimming shortened V by 4 bases and J by 7 bases, and 14 bases separated the two germline ends. Germline V lookup: CDR1 WNHNN, CDR2 SYGVQD (reference sequence). This CDR3 region has 14 residues. CDR3 loop: CASSGQVLRNEQFF. The DNA of the CDR3 is TGCGCCAGCAGTGGACAGGTCTTGCGGAATGAGCAGTTCTTC.

The gene calls are TRBV19 and TRBJ1-5; D may be TRBD1 (6 bases). This CDR3 has 15 residues. V lost 7 bases and J 7 bases, leaving 20 bases between the germline ends. Germline values: CDR1 LNHDA, CDR2 SQIVND (reference sequence). The CDR3 protein is CASTLGQSGRQPQHF. Here the CDR3 DNA reads TGTGCCAGTACCCTGGGACAATCGGGGCGGCAGCCCCAGCATTTT.

The V call is TRBV5-6, the J call TRBJ1-2; maybe TRBD1 (5 bases). CDR1 and CDR2 (germline): SGHDT, YYEEEE. This CDR3 region has 16 residues. V was trimmed by 0 bases and J by 5 bases, leaving 17 bases between them. The CDR3 DNA reads TGTGCCAGCAGCTTGGTAATAAGTCAGGGAACTTATGGCTACACCTTC. It specifies CASSLVISQGTYGYTF.

The rearrangement uses TRBV11-1 and TRBJ2-1; TRBD2 might be the D (6 bases). Germline lookup yields CDR1 SGHAT and CDR2 FQDESV (reference sequence). This CDR3 spans 15 amino acids. The V gene lost 5 bases and the J gene lost 6 bases, with 17 bases spanning the gap. CDR3 region: CASSPSVRGSNEQFF. CDR3 DNA sequence: TGTGCCAGCAGCCCGTCGGTCCGGGGGTCCAATGAGCAGTTCTTC.

The chain employs TRBV2 and TRBJ1-5; D is perhaps TRBD1 (5 bases). V was pared by 7 bases and J by 3 bases, with 10 bases between. Germline loops: CDR1 SNHLY, CDR2 FYNNEI. The CDR3 runs to 13 residues. The DNA of the CDR3 is TGTGCCAGCAAGTTCGGACACAATCAGCCCCAGCATTTT. Residues: CASKFGHNQPQHF.

The rearrangement links TRBV19 to TRBJ1-1; D is uncertain. Germline V gene data show CDR1 as LNHDA and CDR2 as SQIVND (reference sequence). This CDR3 is 13 amino acids long. Trimming shortened V by 6 bases and J by 1 base, and 9 bases separated the two germline ends. The chain's CDR3 is CASSIDTNTEAFF. Here the CDR3 DNA reads TGTGCCAGTAGCATTGACACGAACACTGAAGCTTTCTTT.

This clone was counted once. The V gene is TRBV19, the J gene TRBJ2-1; TRBD1 matches at 7 bases. The J segment lost 4 bases and the V segment lost 5 bases, leaving 11 bases of the junction unmatched. The germline gives CDR1 LNHDA, CDR2 SQIVND (reference sequence). The CDR3 contains 16 residues. This CDR3 is CASSHPGQSLYNEQFF. In DNA, the CDR3 is TGTGCCAGTAGTCACCCGGGACAGTCTCTTTACAATGAGCAGTTCTTC.

The chain has TRBV5-1 and TRBJ1-3; TRBD1 agrees at 9 bases. CDR1 is SGHRS, CDR2 YFSETQ, per germline. The V and J ends lost 4 bases and 4 bases, in that order; junction bases with no gene match: 6. This CDR3 contains 15 residues. The CDR3 sequence: CASSRTGGAGNTIYF. Written as DNA, the CDR3 is TGCGCCAGCAGCCGAACAGGGGGCGCGGGAAACACCATATATTTT.

The chain joins TRBV18 to TRBJ1-2, with TRBD1 identical over 8 bases. Germline V gene sequence: CDR1 KGHSH, CDR2 LQKENI. The CDR3 covers 14 residues. Trimming took 3 bases from V and 8 from J; bases not matched to a gene: 8. The CDR3 bases are TGTGCCAGCTCACCGGAGGGACAGGACGAGGGCTACACCTTC. Protein sequence: CASSPEGQDEGYTF.

The chain is built from TRBV7-7 and TRBJ2-7, with 12 bases lining up with TRBD2. V shed 5 bases and J 6 bases; nucleotides not matched to a gene: 11. CDR1 is SSHAT, CDR2 FNYEAQ, per germline (reference sequence). The CDR3 spans 16 residues. The CDR3: CASSPQTSGSRSEQYF. In DNA, the CDR3 is TGTGCCAGCAGCCCACAGACTAGCGGGAGCCGAAGCGAGCAGTACTTC. The full variable domain, completed using reference TRBV7-7 and TRBJ2-7, is GAGVSQSPRYKVTKRGQDVTLRCDPISSHATLYWYQQALGQGPEFLTYFNYEAQPDKSGLPSDRFSAERPEGSISTLTIQRTEQRDSAMYRCASSPQTSGSRSEQYFGPGTRLTVT.

J is TRBJ2-3 and V is TRBV7-8, with 9 bases fitting TRBD2. V was clipped by 5 bases and J by 0 bases; unmatched bases: 12. Germline values: CDR1 SGHVS, CDR2 FQNEAQ. This CDR3 is built from 18 residues. CDR3 sequence reads: CASSPGGSGRASTDTQYF. The CDR3 DNA reads as TGTGCCAGCAGCCCCGGTGGTAGCGGGAGAGCTAGCACAGATACGCAGTATTTT.

The gene calls are TRBV9 and TRBJ1-4, with D tentatively TRBD1 (6 bases). Deletions cut 7 bases from V and 0 bases from J, with 13 bases between. This CDR3 contains 15 residues. The germline gives CDR1 SGDLS, CDR2 YYNGEE. DNA of the CDR3: TGTGCCAGCGGACGAACAGGGTCAACTAATGAAAAACTGTTTTTT. Its translation: CASGRTGSTNEKLFF.

V and J are TRBV11-3 and TRBJ2-1, with a tentative D call TRBD2 (5 bases). The V end was cut by 5 bases, the J end by 5 bases, with 19 bases between. This CDR3 has 16 residues. The germline V gene encodes CDR1 SGHNT and CDR2 YENEEA. The CDR3 protein is CASSPGKWGDHNEQFF. Written as DNA, the CDR3 is TGTGCCAGCAGCCCGGGTAAGTGGGGAGACCACAATGAGCAGTTCTTC.

The CDR3 region has the DNA TGTGCCAGCAGCCTACGGGGTCAGCCCCAGCATTTT. Translated, it gives CASSLRGQPQHF. V is TRBV6-4 and J is TRBJ1-5; D remains ambiguous. CDR1 is MRHNA and CDR2 is SNTAGT in the germline V gene. The CDR3 is made up of 12 amino acids. V lost 6 bases and J lost 6, with 9 bases in between.

This rearrangement joins TRBV30 to TRBJ1-1; D gene unclear. V shed 0 bases and J shed 4 bases, with 12 bases lying between them. Germline values: CDR1 GTSNPN, CDR2 SVGIG (reference sequence). The CDR3 totals 14 residues. CDR3 bases: TGTGCCTGGAGTGTGGGCAGGATCATCACTGAAGCTTTCTTT. Translation gives CAWSVGRIITEAFF.

This clone was observed a single time. The rearrangement links TRBV27 to TRBJ1-4; tentatively, D is TRBD1 (6 bases). The germline V gene has CDR1 MNHEY and CDR2 SMNVEV (reference sequence). Trimming cost V 8 bases and J 12 bases, with 13 bases left between them. The CDR3 consists of 11 residues. The CDR3 loop is CASRTEGELFF. The CDR3 nucleotides are TGTGCCAGCCGAACTGAGGGGGAACTGTTTTTT.

The chain couples TRBV10-1 to TRBJ1-2; unclear D gene. CDR3 length: 13 residues. Trimming removed 3 bases at V and 2 bases at J, with 7 bases between. The germline V gene has CDR1 WNHNN and CDR2 SYGVQD (reference sequence). The CDR3 region has the DNA TGCGCCAGCAGTGAAACGGGGAACTATGGCTACACCTTC. Translation: CASSETGNYGYTF.

This chain connects TRBV6-1 to TRBJ2-7; D might be TRBD2 (6 bases). The V and J ends lost 4 bases and 3 bases respectively, with 13 bases between them. The CDR3 length is 14 residues. Per germline, CDR1 MNHNS and CDR2 SASEGT. This chain's CDR3 is CASSVGGGFYEQYF. CDR3 DNA: TGTGCCAGCAGTGTTGGTGGGGGGTTCTACGAGCAGTACTTC.

This clone was observed a handful of times. This rearrangement joins TRBV27 to TRBJ1-2; D call uncertain. Germline-derived CDR1 and CDR2 are MNHEY and SMNVEV (reference sequence). The CDR3 extends over 14 amino acids. V was pared by 0 bases and J by 5 bases, with 10 bases between. CDR3 region: CASSLSTGEYGYTF. In DNA form, the CDR3 reads TGTGCCAGCAGTTTATCGACCGGGGAGTATGGCTACACCTTC.